This T cell receptor beta chain stems from a study of shared clonotypes between healthy human individuals. Points on this clone: Antigen specificity is unknown.

Over several immunoSEQ plates, each subset's genomic DNA was distributed in even portions. 200 to 250 ng DNA, around 30,000 T cell genomes, went into each sorted-subset replicate PCR. TCRdb keeps only in-frame clones here, not all; method: immunoSEQ multiplex PCR. The sample records around 2,100,000 clones, just under 95% being singletons. Terminally differentiated effector memory CD45RA+ cells were left out of the naive CD8 fraction, which was CD45RO-negative and positively selected for CCR7. Adult Caucasians living in Nashville, Tennessee made up all of the donors. General observations from the study: The study found about 5% of naive CD4 clonotypes shared across a few donors.

The germline gives CDR1 MNHEY, CDR2 SMNVEV (reference sequence). This CDR3 has 17 amino acids. The ends were cut back, 4 bases at V and 5 bases at J, with 20 bases in the middle. The sequencing input was naive CD8+ T cells sorted from blood. The chain recombines TRBV27 with TRBJ2-2; a possible D gene is TRBD1 (6 bases). The receptor's source is a man between 18 and 29 years old in good health. The CDR3 sequence is CASSSPGEGVSTGELFF. For the CDR3, the DNA is TGTGCCAGCAGTTCCCCCGGTGAGGGGGTTAGTACCGGGGAGCTGTTTTTT.